Listed below are T cell receptor beta chains from one sample, sequenced in a study of T-cell memory formation after mild COVID-19. TCRdb reprocessed the 5' RACE reads via MiXCR and lists one record per CDR3 protein. This sample has about 100,000 distinct CDR3 sequences, with over 8.5% found just once. Sequencing was performed on PBMCs or a T cell subset sorted from them (not recorded which). The receptors were gathered from a man aged 18 to 30 who had mild COVID-19 (a few samples of this study predate the infection). Cell type and time point are not known. CDR3s include the opening cysteine and the closing phenylalanine or tryptophan. Fields, in order: V gene, J gene, CDR3 protein.

TRBV4-1,TRBJ1-1,CASSQFAKRTEAFF
TRBV3-1,TRBJ2-1,CARFVQSLINEQFF
TRBV5-1,TRBJ2-1,CASSLSPTSGGLYNEQFF
TRBV2,TRBJ1-5,CASNRDSSNQPQHF
TRBV10-1,TRBJ2-3,CASSGLEGGPPDTQYF
TRBV10-2,TRBJ1-6,CASSESESQPSPLHF
TRBV4-1,TRBJ2-3,CASSQEGRDVGDTQYF
TRBV15,TRBJ2-5,CATSRSRTDPGETQYF
TRBV6-2/TRBV6-3,TRBJ2-4,CASKGAGEAKNIQYF
TRBV4-1,TRBJ2-2,CASSQELGNTGELFF
TRBV7-8,TRBJ2-3,CASSPTSGADTQYF
TRBV12-5,TRBJ2-4,CAAPFRASIQYF
TRBV3-2,TRBJ2-1,CASSRSGGANEQFF
TRBV27,TRBJ2-1,CASSWIADNEQFF
TRBV12-3/TRBV12-4,TRBJ2-3,CASSFWGGGSDTQYF
TRBV20-1,TRBJ1-1,CSARDQGAMVNTEAFF
TRBV27,TRBJ1-1,CASSPDTNTEAFF
TRBV20-1,TRBJ2-1,CSARNSEREQFF
TRBV7-2,TRBJ2-5,CASSLEGSPWETQYF
TRBV6-5,TRBJ1-4,CASSYSRGGSNEKLFF
TRBV4-3,TRBJ2-1,CASSQDLVAGYNEQFF
TRBV7-2,TRBJ2-5,CASSAGNFEAETQYF
TRBV7-9,TRBJ2-2,CASSQDGELFF
TRBV27,TRBJ2-5,CASSGQGEETQYF
TRBV19,TRBJ2-3,CASSSPATSTDTQYF
TRBV4-3,TRBJ1-2,CASSQDSTGKFLYGYTF
TRBV7-9,TRBJ1-1,CASSSGQGEWTEAFF
TRBV7-2,TRBJ2-3,CASSRVPSGSDTQYF
TRBV7-2,TRBJ2-7,CATTPTPYEQYF
TRBV6-1,TRBJ1-6,CASSEPRQGTNSPLHF
TRBV7-6,TRBJ2-1,CASSTYNEQFF
TRBV4-3,TRBJ2-3,CASSQAGREVYF
TRBV7-2,TRBJ1-5,CASSLGPTVSNQPQHF
TRBV6-2/TRBV6-3,TRBJ1-5,CASSPPMPGQGSQPQHF
TRBV4-3,TRBJ1-1,CASSQDIGQGAEEAFF
TRBV20-1,TRBJ1-2,CSARDRGRYGYTF
TRBV7-6,TRBJ2-1,CASSLVGSEQFF
TRBV6-5,TRBJ2-7,CASGSGGLGEQYF
TRBV12-5,TRBJ2-7,CASAPGLRTYEQYF
TRBV12-3/TRBV12-4,TRBJ2-1,CASSPSVTLRREQFF
TRBV15,TRBJ1-5,CATSRDRTGGQPQHF
TRBV5-1,TRBJ2-3,CASSLGRGPTDTQYF
TRBV11-2,TRBJ2-1,CASSLDHGGGAREQFF
TRBV6-1,TRBJ1-5,CATVGRGVQPQHF
TRBV24-1,TRBJ1-5,CATSDVTSNQPQHF
TRBV3-1,TRBJ1-2,CASSQDSWQGAGDGYTF
TRBV7-2,TRBJ2-1,CASSAGTGGSSYNEQFF
TRBV4-1,TRBJ1-6,CASSQGSYNSPLHF
TRBV18,TRBJ2-5,CASSQSGTVQETQYF
TRBV6-2/TRBV6-3,TRBJ1-5,CASSYKYQPQHF
TRBV18,TRBJ1-2,CASSPPQNYGYTF
TRBV5-1,TRBJ2-5,CASSKPRTDQETQYF
TRBV23-1,TRBJ2-5,CASSQDGNGETQYF
TRBV4-1,TRBJ1-6,CASSQDINMNSPLHF
TRBV12-3/TRBV12-4,TRBJ1-1,CASSLGPGTEAFF
TRBV6-5,TRBJ1-1,CASSYKATYTEAFF
TRBV7-2,TRBJ2-5,CASSPSGLDQYF
TRBV4-2,TRBJ1-2,CASSPLPPTGNYGYTF
TRBV6-2/TRBV6-3,TRBJ1-2,CASSYAGTATANYGYTF